The T cell receptor (beta chain) described here comes from a study of T-cell reconstitution after alpha-beta-depleted transplantation in children. V lost 6 bases and J lost 3, with 12 bases in between. CDR1 and CDR2 (germline): MNHEY, SMNVEV (reference sequence). The CDR3 contains 13 residues. This sample's TCRbeta library carried unique molecular identifier barcodes. MiXCR, run by TCRdb on the PCR reads, gives a single entry per CDR3 protein. This table holds just over 950,000 distinct CDR3 sequences, about 31% found once. There are a few counts of this clonotype. J is TRBJ2-7 and V is TRBV27; unclear D gene. The sample in question was PBMCs, mostly from graft donor cells, obtained 360 days after TCRalphabeta/CD19-depleted stem cell transplant. The clonotype comes from a boy younger than two who had a stem cell transplant for SCID, so the T cells may come from the graft donor. The CDR3 DNA is TGTGCCAGCAGCCAACCCCCTTACTACGAGCAGTACTTC. Its protein product is CASSQPPYYEQYF.